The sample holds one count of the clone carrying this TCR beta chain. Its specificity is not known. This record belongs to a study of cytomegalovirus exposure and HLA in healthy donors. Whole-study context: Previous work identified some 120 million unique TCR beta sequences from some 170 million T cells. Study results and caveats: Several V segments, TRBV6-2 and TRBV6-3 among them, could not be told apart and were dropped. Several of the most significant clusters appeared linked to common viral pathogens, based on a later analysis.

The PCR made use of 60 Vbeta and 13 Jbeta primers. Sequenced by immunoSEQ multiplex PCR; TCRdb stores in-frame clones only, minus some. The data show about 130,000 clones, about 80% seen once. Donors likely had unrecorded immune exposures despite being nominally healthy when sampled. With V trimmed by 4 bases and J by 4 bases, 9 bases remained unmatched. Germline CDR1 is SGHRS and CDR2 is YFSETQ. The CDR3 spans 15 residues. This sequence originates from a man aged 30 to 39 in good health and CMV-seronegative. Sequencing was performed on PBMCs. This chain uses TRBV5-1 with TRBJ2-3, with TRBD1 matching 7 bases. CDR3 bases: TGCGCCAGCAGCCCTGAGACAGGGTGGGCAGATACGCAGTATTTT. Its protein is CASSPETGWADTQYF.